The 25 T cell receptor beta chains below come from one sample, sequenced in a study of identical twins. Each CDR3 protein gets one entry after TCRdb re-called the 5' RACE reads with MiXCR. The data show around 1.7 million distinct CDR3 sequences, about 30% seen once. Sequenced sample: cord blood. The receptors shown here come from a newborn girl in good health.

This clonotype was picked up a small number of times. The CDR3 is CASSYSHGQGGELFF. CDR3 bases: TGTGCCAGCAGTTACTCCCATGGACAAGGCGGGGAGCTGTTTTTT. The chain uses TRBV6-5 and TRBJ2-2, with a possible D match to TRBD1 (5 bases). Trimming cost V 0 bases and J 7 bases, with 12 bases left between them. The CDR3 runs 15 residues. CDR1 and CDR2 (germline): MNHEY, SVGAGI.

This clonotype was counted a few times. This chain links TRBV5-1 with TRBJ2-5, with 7 bases aligning to TRBD2. Germline V gives CDR1 SGHRS, CDR2 YFSETQ. This CDR3 spans 14 amino acids. V was pared by 5 bases and J by 2 bases, with 6 bases of the junction left unmatched. CDR3 bases: TGCGCCAGCAGGGACGGGACTATACAAGAGACCCAGTACTTC. Its translation: CASRDGTIQETQYF.

The rearrangement uses TRBV4-1 and TRBJ2-5; 9 nucleotides line up with TRBD2. The germline gives CDR1 MGHRA, CDR2 YSYEKL. V dropped 0 bases and J dropped 11; count of bases not matched to a gene: 10. CDR3 size: 15 residues. In DNA form, the CDR3 reads TGCGCCAGCAGCCAAGAGCGGGGGGGCCGCAATGAGCAGTACTTC. This sequence encodes CASSQERGGRNEQYF.

The table lists this clonotype with a count of one. This may be a read error, as it is one base from a much larger clone. V gene TRBV29-1 combines with J gene TRBJ2-7; no definite D call. The CDR3 consists of 13 residues. Germline-derived CDR1 and CDR2 are SQVTM and ANQGSEA. The CDR3 loop reads CGVRNFVSYEQYF. The CDR3 nucleotides read TGCGGCGTTCGGAACTTTGTCTCCTACGAGCAGTACTTC.

The gene calls are TRBV10-3 and TRBJ2-7; the match to TRBD1 covers 10 bases. The V and J ends lost 4 bases and 0 bases, in that order; junction bases with no gene match: 3. This CDR3 has 15 residues. Germline-derived CDR1 and CDR2 are ENHRY and SYGVKD. Here the CDR3 reads CAISVGTGASYEQYF. The CDR3 DNA reads TGTGCCATCAGTGTTGGGACAGGGGCCTCCTACGAGCAGTACTTC.

The chain is built from TRBV4-2 and TRBJ2-3; 10 bases line up with TRBD2. This CDR3 region has 17 residues. V shed 0 bases and J 2 bases; nucleotides not matched to a gene: 5. CDR1 and CDR2 (germline): LGHNA, YNFKEQ. The CDR3: CASSQDSSGGFTDTQYF. CDR3 nucleotide sequence: TGTGCCAGCAGCCAAGATAGTAGCGGGGGGTTCACAGATACGCAGTATTTT.

Concerning this clonotype: A single base is all that separates this from a far larger clone, so a read error is likely. The CDR3 nucleotides read TGCAGCGTTAAAGGGACGAACTATGGCTACACCTTC. As protein: CSVKGTNYGYTF. The chain employs TRBV29-1 and TRBJ1-2, with TRBD1 as a possible D gene (5 bases). With 5 bases removed from V and 2 bases from J, the gap between germline ends came to 9 bases. This CDR3 spans 12 amino acids. Germline CDR1 and CDR2: SQVTM and ANQGSEA.

In the case of this clonotype: This CDR3 is missing its conserved last phenylalanine or tryptophan, likely due to a read error. CDR3 in amino acids: CASSSIRTMYGYTL. DNA of the CDR3: TGTGCCAGCAGCTCGATCCGGACTATGTATGGCTACACCCTC. V and J are TRBV11-2 and TRBJ1-2; D is uncertain. Germline CDR1 and CDR2: SGHAT and FQNNGV. The V gene lost 4 bases and the J gene lost 5 bases, with 14 bases spanning the gap. The CDR3 length is 14 residues.

V usage is TRBV4-1 and J usage is TRBJ1-1; D is undetermined. Trimming shortened V by 6 bases and J by 5 bases, and 16 bases separated the two germline ends. CDR1 and CDR2 from the germline V gene are MGHRA and YSYEKL. CDR3 size: 14 residues. Here the CDR3 reads CASSGPGGQTEAFF. In DNA, the CDR3 is TGCGCCAGCAGTGGGCCGGGAGGGCAAACTGAAGCTTTCTTT.

This sequence joins TRBV30 and TRBJ2-1; TRBD1 aligns across 10 bases. The CDR3 sequence is 14 residues long. Germline loops: CDR1 GTSNPN, CDR2 SVGIG (reference sequence). J gave up 6 bases and V 3 bases, and 5 bases lay outside the gene matches. The CDR3 loop is CAWSKGQGLNEQFF. Written as DNA, the CDR3 is TGTGCCTGGAGCAAGGGACAGGGGCTCAATGAGCAGTTCTTC. Full variable domain (remainder filled in from reference TRBV30 and TRBJ2-1): SQTIHQWPATLVQPVGSPLSLECTVEGTSNPNLYWYRQAAGRGLQLLFYSVGIGQISSEVPQNLSASRPQDRQFILSSKKLLLSDSGFYLCAWSKGQGLNEQFFGPGTRLTVL.

This clonotype was seen a few times. The gene calls are TRBV20-1 and TRBJ2-3, with D maybe TRBD2 (7 bases). Germline-derived CDR1 and CDR2 are DFQATT and SNEGSKA (reference sequence). The CDR3 has 14 residues. The V and J ends lost 2 bases and 3 bases respectively, with 12 bases between them. The CDR3 spells CSARRGAQTDTQYF. DNA of the CDR3: TGCAGTGCTAGACGGGGGGCCCAAACAGATACGCAGTATTTT.

The chain joins TRBV28 to TRBJ1-5, with 8 bases that match TRBD1. In germline, CDR1 is MDHEN, CDR2 SYDVKM. This CDR3 is 15 amino acids long. V dropped 5 bases and J dropped 4; count of bases not matched to a gene: 7. This chain's CDR3 is CASSNSGGINQPQHF. CDR3 in DNA: TGTGCCAGCAGTAACTCAGGGGGCATAAATCAGCCCCAGCATTTT. Full variable domain (outside the CDR3, taken from reference TRBV28 and TRBJ1-5): DVKVTQSSRYLVKRTGEKVFLECVQDMDHENMFWYRQDPGLGLRLIYFSYDVKMKEKGDIPEGYSVSREKKERFSLILESASTNQTSMYLCASSNSGGINQPQHFGDGTRLSIL.

This sequence joins TRBV5-1 and TRBJ2-4; 10 bases line up with TRBD2. Germline trimming cut 4 bases from V and 11 bases from J; bases unmatched to any gene: 9. From germline, CDR1 is SGHRS and CDR2 YFSETQ. The CDR3 totals 14 residues. The CDR3 DNA reads as TGCGCCAGCAGCCCCACTAGCGGGGCTGGCGTTCAGTACTTC. It translates to CASSPTSGAGVQYF.

The V call is TRBV27, the J call TRBJ1-1, with D hard to call. Germline lookup yields CDR1 MNHEY and CDR2 SMNVEV (reference sequence). CDR3 size: 13 residues. Trimming stripped 2 bases from V and 7 bases from J, with 11 bases between. This chain's CDR3 is CASSLGSLGEAFF. The CDR3 coding sequence is TGTGCCAGCAGTTTAGGGTCCCTAGGTGAAGCTTTCTTT.

The sample holds many counts of this clonotype. CDR3 residues: CASSLHRENNYGYTF. The CDR3 nucleotides read TGCGCCAGCAGCTTGCACAGAGAGAATAACTATGGCTACACCTTC. The chain carries TRBV5-1 and TRBJ1-2, with D uncertain. Germline CDR1 and CDR2: SGHRS and YFSETQ. With 1 base removed from V and 1 base from J, the gap between germline ends came to 11 bases. The CDR3 runs to 15 residues.

This clonotype was counted at least ten times. The chain carries TRBV4-2 and TRBJ2-7; 7 bases agree with TRBD1. The CDR3 extends over 14 amino acids. Trimming at V came to 4 bases and at J to 2 bases, leaving 5 bases not matched to a gene. Germline V gives CDR1 LGHNA, CDR2 YNFKEQ. Written as DNA, the CDR3 is TGTGCCAGCAGCCCAGACAGGGACACCTACGAGCAGTACTTC. The encoded protein is CASSPDRDTYEQYF.

This clonotype was detected ten times or more. The V call is TRBV12-3 or TRBV12-4, the J call TRBJ2-3; D perhaps matches TRBD2 (6 bases). V lost 6 bases and J 0 bases, leaving 13 bases between the germline ends. This CDR3 is built from 15 residues. The CDR3 reads CASSHRGSSTDTQYF. The DNA for the CDR3 is TGTGCCAGCAGCCACCGGGGGTCTAGCACAGATACGCAGTATTTT.

The chain is built from TRBV19 and TRBJ1-3; the D gene is possibly TRBD1 (5 bases). The CDR3 sequence is 14 residues long. CDR1 is LNHDA, CDR2 SQIVND, per germline (reference sequence). Trimming took off 7 bases at V and 1 base at J, with 11 bases between the two ends. The CDR3 sequence is CASTETASGNTIYF. CDR3 in DNA: TGTGCCAGTACCGAGACAGCATCTGGAAACACCATATATTTT.

The genes are TRBV5-6 and TRBJ2-1; D call uncertain. V was cut by 5 bases and J by 6 bases, with 9 bases left in between. Germline V gene lookup returns CDR1 SGHDT and CDR2 YYEEEE. There are 12 residues in the CDR3. CDR3 sequence reads: CASSTWSNEQFF. In DNA form, the CDR3 reads TGTGCCAGCAGTACGTGGAGCAATGAGCAGTTCTTC.

This clonotype has a handful of counts. CDR3 sequence reads: CASSYVGSRTFF. The DNA for the CDR3 is TGTGCCAGCAGTTACGTGGGGTCTCGAACTTTCTTT. The chain recombines TRBV6-5 with TRBJ1-1; no clear D gene. V was trimmed by 2 bases and J by 12 bases, leaving 13 bases between them. Germline loops: CDR1 MNHEY, CDR2 SVGAGI. The CDR3 runs to 12 residues.

The rearrangement joins TRBV12-3 or TRBV12-4 to TRBJ1-1; D is unclear. With 5 bases removed from V and 0 bases from J, the gap between germline ends came to 10 bases. The CDR3 length is 14 residues. CDR3 coding DNA: TGTGCCAGCAGTCCTAGTCTAATGAACACTGAAGCTTTCTTT. Translating it yields CASSPSLMNTEAFF.

CDR3 loop: CASSLTLAGGQFF. CDR3 DNA sequence: TGTGCCAGCAGTCTGACTCTAGCGGGAGGACAGTTCTTC. The chain employs TRBV28 and TRBJ2-1, with 11 positions matching TRBD2. The germline gives CDR1 MDHEN, CDR2 SYDVKM. Trimming at V came to 5 bases and at J to 13 bases, leaving 7 bases not matched to a gene. The CDR3 length is 13 residues.

The V gene is TRBV7-2, the J gene TRBJ1-4; D not certain. The germline V gene has CDR1 SGHTA and CDR2 FQGNSA. The CDR3 is 14 residues long. V lost 1 base and J 5 bases, leaving 8 bases between the germline ends. CDR3 region: CTSSLVPLNEKLFF. DNA for the CDR3: TGTACCAGCAGCTTAGTACCGCTCAATGAAAAACTGTTTTTT.

This clonotype was counted between two and nine times. The V and J genes are TRBV7-9 and TRBJ2-1, with TRBD2 matching over 15 bases. Germline CDR1 and CDR2: SEHNR and FQNEAQ (reference sequence). CDR3 length: 18 residues. The J segment lost 0 bases and the V segment lost 4 bases, leaving 4 bases of the junction unmatched. Written as DNA, the CDR3 is TGTGCCAGCAGCTACGGACTAGCGGGAGGGTTCTCCTACAATGAGCAGTTCTTC. This translates into CASSYGLAGGFSYNEQFF.

The V and J genes are TRBV29-1 and TRBJ2-5, with TRBD2 matching over 8 bases. This CDR3 comprises 16 residues. The V gene end was trimmed by 3 bases and the J gene end by 11 bases; junction bases not matched to a gene: 20. Germline CDR1 SQVTM, CDR2 ANQGSEA. CDR3 coding DNA: TGCAGCGTTGACCTCGCCGGGACTAGTGCGAGAGTTGAGCAGTACTTC. The encoded protein is CSVDLAGTSARVEQYF.